This entry concerns a single T cell receptor beta chain. The antigen remains undetermined. TCRdb redid the calling of the 5' RACE reads with MiXCR, one entry per CDR3 protein. The data show hundreds of thousands of distinct CDR3 sequences, over 15% seen once. This sample is drawn from a study of T-cell memory formation after mild COVID-19. At the level of the study: Across donors, TCR clusters were largely donor specific. Broader study findings: The CD4+ clones that contracted clustered mainly within CM and EM, and the CD8+ clones concentrated in EMRA. The appearance of some responding clones in pre-infection memory suggested that cross-reactive memory joined.

There are 13 residues in the CDR3. Looked up from germline, CDR1 is MGHDK and CDR2 is SYGVNS. Trimming pared 2 bases from V and 2 bases from J, leaving 6 bases between. Sequenced: PBMCs or a T cell subset sorted from them (not recorded which). The V and J genes are TRBV25-1 and TRBJ2-5; unclear D gene. The clonotype was recovered from a man younger than 30 who had mild COVID-19 (a few samples of this study predate the infection). Cell type and time point are not known. DNA for the CDR3: TGTGCCAGCAGTGAAGTTCATCAAGAGACCCAGTACTTC. This codes for CASSEVHQETQYF.